What follows is one TCR beta chain and its context. Donors came from a validation cohort of 90 to 150 subjects, distinct from the first 666-subject cohort. The method was immunoSEQ multiplex PCR; TCRdb's version includes in-frame clones alone and lacks a portion of them. The sample includes some 170,000 clones, about 89% seen only once; the top ten take 6% to 8%. The entry originates in a study of cytomegalovirus exposure and HLA in healthy donors. V was pared by 5 bases and J by 0 bases, with 10 bases between. Germline V gene lookup returns CDR1 MDHEN and CDR2 SYDVKM. The CDR3 is 14 residues long. This sequence was found in a man aged 25-45 years in good health and CMV-seropositive. This chain links TRBV28 with TRBJ1-1; a weak D match, TRBD1 (6 bases). Material for sequencing was PBMCs. Here the CDR3 reads CASSEQGLNTEAFF. For the CDR3, the DNA is TGTGCCAGCAGTGAACAGGGACTGAACACTGAAGCTTTCTTT. The full variable domain, its missing parts supplied by reference TRBV28 and TRBJ1-1, is DVKVTQSSRYLVKRTGEKVFLECVQDMDHENMFWYRQDPGLGLRLIYFSYDVKMKEKGDIPEGYSVSREKKERFSLILESASTNQTSMYLCASSEQGLNTEAFFGQGTRLTVV.